A single sample gave rise to the 16 T cell receptor beta chains below, sequenced in a study of vaccination and CD4 T cells after COVID-19. No antigen is known for these receptors. Sequencing of DNA taken from cultured CD4+ T cells relied on the Oncomine TCR Beta short-read assay. One entry per CDR3 protein, called by TCRdb with MiXCR from the PCR reads. The profile shows over 8,500 distinct CDR3 sequences, roughly 60% of them singletons. The treatment: approximately 11-day PBMC culture with coronavirus spike peptide pools or control peptides (ViraFEST assay). The unexposed donor's CD4+ T cells were collected before the COVID-19 pandemic (2011-2018). Sequenced sample: CD4+ T cells from blood, cultured in vitro. All receptors derive from a human donor in good health.

The V and J genes are TRBV10-3 and TRBJ1-2; 11 positions match TRBD1. V dropped 3 bases and J dropped 4; count of bases not matched to a gene: 1. Germline V gives CDR1 ENHRY, CDR2 SYGVKD. The CDR3 spans 14 residues. As DNA, the CDR3 is TGTGCCATCAGTGATGGACAGGGGGCCTATGGCTACACCTTC. Translation: CAISDGQGAYGYTF.

The rearrangement joins TRBV7-2 to TRBJ1-6, with a tentative D call TRBD1 (6 bases). This CDR3 spans 14 amino acids. The germline V and J ends were trimmed by 2 bases and 5 bases, with 7 bases remaining between them. Germline V gene data show CDR1 as SGHTA and CDR2 as FQGNSA. The CDR3 DNA reads as TGTGCCAGCAGCTTAAGGACAGATAATTCACCCCTCCACTTT. This sequence encodes CASSLRTDNSPLHF. The full variable domain, with the rest looked up from reference TRBV7-2 and TRBJ1-6, is GAGVSQSPSNKVTEKGKDVELRCDPISGHTALYWYRQSLGQGLEFLIYFQGNSAPDKSGLPSDRFSAERTGGSVSTLTIQRTQQEDSAVYLCASSLRTDNSPLHFGNGTRLTVT.

This clonotype appeared a single time. The rearrangement joins TRBV5-8 to TRBJ1-1; TRBD1 might be the D (5 bases). This CDR3 is 16 amino acids long. Germline CDR1 is SGHTS and CDR2 is YDEGEE. Deletions cut 4 bases from V and 0 bases from J, with 16 bases between. The CDR3 DNA reads as TGTGCCAGCAGCACCAGACAGCTTCAAATGAACACTGAAGCTTTCTTT. Translating gives CASSTRQLQMNTEAFF.

V gene TRBV11-3 combines with J gene TRBJ2-5; TRBD2 aligns across 12 bases. The CDR3 is 14 residues long. Trimming removed 6 bases from V and 2 bases from J; junction bases left unmatched: 1. In germline, CDR1 is SGHNT, CDR2 YENEEA. The CDR3 nucleotides read TGTGCCAGCAGTGGACTAGCGGGACAAGAGACCCAGTACTTC. As protein: CASSGLAGQETQYF.

V and J are TRBV5-1 and TRBJ1-6; the D is unclear. Germline V gene data show CDR1 as SGHRS and CDR2 as YFSETQ. There are 15 residues in the CDR3. V dropped 0 bases and J dropped 10 bases, with 14 bases sitting between them. The CDR3 is CASSLAPGLGSPLHF. As DNA, the CDR3 is TGCGCCAGCAGCTTGGCACCGGGGTTGGGGTCACCCCTCCACTTT.

The chain uses TRBV7-9 and TRBJ1-2; D is perhaps TRBD1 (5 bases). CDR1 is SEHNR and CDR2 is FQNEAQ in the germline V gene (reference sequence). CDR3 length: 15 residues. Trimming removed 5 bases from V and 8 bases from J, with 21 bases in between. The CDR3 reads CASSLQSGTKAGYTF. DNA of the CDR3: TGTGCCAGCAGCCTACAATCCGGGACCAAGGCGGGCTACACCTTC.

The genes are TRBV7-2 and TRBJ2-5, with TRBD2 identical over 9 bases. The CDR3 is 15 amino acids. The V segment lost 2 bases and the J segment 5 bases; nucleotides outside the gene matches: 6. Germline V gives CDR1 SGHTA, CDR2 FQGNSA. The chain's CDR3 is CASSLLRGGMETQYF. CDR3 nucleotide sequence: TGTGCCAGCAGCTTATTGCGGGGGGGCATGGAGACCCAGTACTTC.

The chain carries TRBV19 and TRBJ1-3; TRBD1 matches at 7 bases. The CDR3 contains 15 residues. V lost 5 bases and J lost 2; bases outside the gene matches: 6. Germline V gene sequence: CDR1 LNHDA, CDR2 SQIVND (reference sequence). The CDR3 DNA is TGTGCCAGTAGTCAAGGACAGGCTACTGGAAACACCATATATTTT. Translating gives CASSQGQATGNTIYF.

The gene calls are TRBV5-4 and TRBJ2-6; 8 bases map to TRBD1. The V gene's germline CDR1 is SGHNT and CDR2 YYREEE (reference sequence). After removal of 0 bases from V and 3 bases from J, the junction contained 11 bases not matched to a gene. This CDR3 has 19 residues. CDR3 protein: CASSLDLLTGAGGANVLTF. The CDR3 DNA reads as TGTGCCAGCAGCTTGGACTTACTGACAGGGGCGGGTGGGGCCAACGTCCTGACTTTC. The complete variable domain, with remaining parts taken from reference TRBV5-4 and TRBJ2-6, reads ETGVTQSPTHLIKTRGQQVTLRCSSQSGHNTVSWYQQALGQGPQFIFQYYREEENGRGNFPPRFSGLQFPNYSSELNVNALELDDSALYLCASSLDLLTGAGGANVLTFGAGSRLTVL.

The V gene is TRBV12-3 or TRBV12-4, the J gene TRBJ1-2; D call uncertain. The CDR3 spans 16 residues. V was trimmed by 6 bases and J by 1 base, leaving 18 bases between them. The CDR3 bases are TGTGCCAGCAGCATACCAGACGCGGGGATTAACTATGGCTACACCTTC. Protein: CASSIPDAGINYGYTF.

The CDR3 sequence: CASSHMTVSYGYTF. The CDR3 bases are TGTGCCAGCAGCCATATGACAGTCTCCTATGGCTACACCTTC. The chain employs TRBV7-2 and TRBJ1-2; a weak D match, TRBD1 (5 bases). This CDR3 spans 14 amino acids. V lost 5 bases and J lost 4, with 14 bases in between. CDR1 is SGHTA and CDR2 is FQGNSA in the germline V gene.

This clonotype has only a few counts. The chain is built from TRBV7-2 and TRBJ1-6; weak D call: TRBD1 (5 bases). Trimming took 0 bases from V and 8 from J, leaving 14 bases between them. This CDR3 contains 16 residues. Germline values: CDR1 SGHTA, CDR2 FQGNSA. The CDR3 here is CASSLAGPVGDSPLHF. The CDR3 DNA is TGTGCCAGCAGCTTAGCGGGGCCCGTCGGGGATTCACCCCTCCACTTT. Variable domain in full (rest from reference TRBV7-2 and TRBJ1-6): GAGVSQSPSNKVTEKGKDVELRCDPISGHTALYWYRQSLGQGLEFLIYFQGNSAPDKSGLPSDRFSAERTGGSVSTLTIQRTQQEDSAVYLCASSLAGPVGDSPLHFGNGTRLTVT.

The chain joins TRBV24-1 to TRBJ2-1; TRBD1 aligns across 8 bases. V dropped 4 bases and J dropped 3; count of bases not matched to a gene: 7. There are 16 residues in the CDR3. Germline CDR1 reads KGHDR; CDR2 reads SFDVKD. DNA for the CDR3: TGTGCCACCAGTGAGTCCGGGACAGGCCTCTACAATGAGCAGTTCTTC. Encoded protein: CATSESGTGLYNEQFF.

The chain joins TRBV6-5 to TRBJ2-7; 8 bases line up with TRBD2. V lost 0 bases to trimming and J lost 2 bases; unmatched junction nucleotides: 3. Germline V lookup: CDR1 MNHEY, CDR2 SVGAGI. This CDR3 spans 15 amino acids. The CDR3 region has the DNA TGTGCCAGCAGTTACTCTCTCGGGGGGGCCTACGAGCAGTACTTC. Translated: CASSYSLGGAYEQYF.

A few counts support this clonotype. V and J are TRBV7-9 and TRBJ1-1; the D is unclear. Between the trimmed V and J ends, which lost 5 bases and 8 bases, there was a span of 18 bases. CDR1 and CDR2 from the germline V gene are SEHNR and FQNEAQ (reference sequence). The CDR3 runs 14 residues. The CDR3, as DNA: TGTGCCAGCAGCCCCACCCCCGGACTCTCCGAAGCTTTCTTT. It yields the protein CASSPTPGLSEAFF.

V usage is TRBV6-1 and J usage is TRBJ1-2; 7 nucleotides agree with TRBD1. Germline values: CDR1 MNHNS, CDR2 SASEGT. This CDR3 has 15 amino acids. J was trimmed by 1 base and V by 2 bases; bases with no gene match: 4. This CDR3 reads CASSERTGLNYGYTF. In DNA form, the CDR3 reads TGTGCCAGCAGTGAAAGGACAGGACTTAACTATGGCTACACCTTC.